This entry is about one T cell receptor (beta chain). What this receptor recognizes is not known. Base-call qualities are not available, and no considerably larger clone is one nucleotide away. The CDR3, from cysteine to phenylalanine, totals 17 residues. The sequence is cut down to CDR3 DNA, 51 bases in frame from base 1. The germline V gene specifies ENHRY as CDR1 and SYGVKD as CDR2. Clipping removes 4 bases from V and 5 bases from J, with 11 as the unmatched junction base count. This sample is part of a study of CD8+ T cells in alopecia areata (dated 2018 in TCRdb). Describing the broader study: The treated patients took part in an open-label pilot trial in which moderate-to-severe alopecia areata was treated with oral tofacitinib at 5 to 10 mg twice daily. Patients stayed on tofacitinib for 6 to 18 months and then had 6 months of follow-up off drug so that delayed response and recurrence could be assessed. In treated patients, disease severity was measured using the SALT score, which gives the percentage of scalp surface area affected. To study T cell clonal expansion in alopecia areata, the researchers applied high-throughput TCRbeta sequencing to both the C3H/HeJ mouse model and human patients. Human TCRbeta sequencing covered scalp tissue and sorted CD4+ and CD8+ peripheral blood T cells from patchy and totalis/universalis alopecia areata patients and healthy controls. Biopsies were taken from tofacitinib-treated patients at baseline and again at 4 and 24 weeks into treatment, and several of those patients also had a later scalp biopsy. Scalp clonality was compared among normal scalp (n=4), patchy alopecia areata scalp (n=8), and alopecia totalis/universalis scalp (n=8). RNA was extracted with the PAXgene miRNA kit for fixed scalp, the miRNeasy kit for PBMCs, and the RNeasy kit for mouse skin. TCRbeta CDR3 regions were amplified by immunoSEQ multiplex PCR using 35 Vbeta forward and 13 Jbeta reverse primers. Results the study describes overall, beyond this receptor: Compared with normal scalp, lesional scalp, particularly in alopecia totalis/universalis, had higher clonality and more expanded CD8+ clones, which suggests antigenic drive. Scalp clonality and the number of expanded CD8+ clones among the top 100 scalp clones were significantly decreased by tofacitinib. Compared with mice, TCR sequences shared between patients were less clear, possibly partly because of HLA diversity across the patient population. Many expanded lesional clones were found to persist in scalp and blood during tofacitinib treatment, and relapse after treatment cessation may be partly explained by this persistence. Because the treated cohort was small and included a single nonresponder, larger studies are needed to assess links between baseline CD8+ expansion and response. Resident alphabeta T cells in normal human skin are also sequenced, complicating scalp TCR repertoire analysis, unlike mouse skin dominated by gammadelta T cells.

Receptors were amplified or captured by the immunoSEQ multiplex PCR assay. RNA was extracted from all samples and reverse transcribed into cDNA, which served as template for TCR sequencing. First-strand cDNA was synthesized with SuperScript III using a 2:1 mix of oligo-dT and random hexamers. Amplification bias was assessed with a synthetic immune receptor repertoire, and residual bias was removed computationally. The source study handled its data this way. Raw reads were preprocessed for error removal, and CDR3 was defined according to IMGT conventions as running from the conserved cysteine to phenylalanine. Clonality was computed by normalizing Shannon entropy by log2 of the number of productive unique TCRs and subtracting the result from 1. Whether scalp clones were CD4 or CD8 was inferred by matching scalp TCRbeta sequences against CD4 and CD8 repertoires sorted from blood. TCRdb took over this immuneACCESS table, retaining in-frame rearrangements with V and J assigned. Such tables are incomplete; in checked studies, under half of the missing clones stem from an unresolved V gene, and the remainder is unexplained. The DNA was the basis for D and trimming; V, J and clone size are from that table. Counted in this sample were over 250,000 clones; about three fifths of them appeared once. About 0.89% of the sample lies in the top ten.

The label giving this sample's treatment or condition can be read as: oral pan-JAK inhibitor, 5-10 mg twice daily. Lesional scalp punch biopsies and peripheral blood were obtained from alopecia areata patients. PBMCs were separated by density centrifugation and stained for CD3, CD4 and CD8, after which CD4+ and CD8+ T cells were sorted on a FACSAria. The V and J segments used are TRBV10-3 and TRBJ2-2; 9 bases in between match TRBD1. The material was CD4+ T cells sorted from blood, obtained between weeks 51 and 52, from a patient treated with tofacitinib. The clonotype comes from a human donor with alopecia areata. The sequenced DNA: TGTGCCATCAGTGGGTCAACCGGGACAGGGAAAACCGGGGAGCTGTTTTTT. It translates as CAISGSTGTGKTGELFF.